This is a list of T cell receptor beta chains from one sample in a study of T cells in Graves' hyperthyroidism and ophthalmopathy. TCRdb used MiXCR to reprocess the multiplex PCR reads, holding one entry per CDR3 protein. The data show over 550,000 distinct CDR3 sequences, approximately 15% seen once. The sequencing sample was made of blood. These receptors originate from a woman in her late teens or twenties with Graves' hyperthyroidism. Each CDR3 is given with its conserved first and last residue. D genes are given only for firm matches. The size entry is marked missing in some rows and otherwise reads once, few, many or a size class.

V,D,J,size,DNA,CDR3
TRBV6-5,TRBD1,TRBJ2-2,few,TGTGCCAGCAGTTACTCCGGACAGGGGAGCGGGGAGCTGTTTTTT,CASSYSGQGSGELFF
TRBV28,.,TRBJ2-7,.,TGTGCCAGCAGTTCCCAGGGACGGGACTACGAGCAGTACTTC,CASSSQGRDYEQYF
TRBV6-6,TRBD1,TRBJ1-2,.,TGTGCCAGCAGTTACTGGACAGGGAGGAACTATGGCTACACCTTC,CASSYWTGRNYGYTF
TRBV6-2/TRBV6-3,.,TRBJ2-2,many,TGTGCCAGCAGTCGCGCGGCCGAGACCGGGGAGCTGTTTTTT,CASSRAAETGELFF
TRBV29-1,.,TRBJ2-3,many,TGCAGCGTCAAACGGGGGAATAAATTCCCAAAATCGGGGGAGGATACGCAGTATTTT,CSVKRGNKFPKSGEDTQYF
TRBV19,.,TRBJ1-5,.,TGTGCCAGTAGTGCCCGTTTAAGCAATCAGCCCCAGCATTTT,CASSARLSNQPQHF
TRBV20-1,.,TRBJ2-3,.,TGCAGTGCTAGAGAGCAGGAGTTGGTGGTAGATACGCAGTATTTT,CSAREQELVVDTQYF
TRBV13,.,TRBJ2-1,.,TGTGCCAGCAGCGGGCAGGATAACAATGAGCAGTTCTTC,CASSGQDNNEQFF
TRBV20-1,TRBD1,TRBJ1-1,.,TGCAGTGCTCAGGGGGGGACTGAAGCTTTCTTT,CSAQGGTEAFF
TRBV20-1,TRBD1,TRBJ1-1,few,TGCAGTGCCCCCCTACCCAGGGGGGGGAACACTGAAGCTTTCTTT,CSAPLPRGGNTEAFF
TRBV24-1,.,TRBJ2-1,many,TGTGCCACCCCCTTGCGGGACGCAGCAGACAATGAGCAGTTCTTC,CATPLRDAADNEQFF
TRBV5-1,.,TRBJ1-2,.,TGCGCCAGCAGCCCTTATGATGGGCCTAACTATGGCTACACCTTC,CASSPYDGPNYGYTF
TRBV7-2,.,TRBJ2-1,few,TGTGCCAGCAGCAGCATCGGTGAGCAGTTCTTC,CASSSIGEQFF
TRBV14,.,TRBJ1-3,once,TGTGCCAGCAGCCGACCTGGCGTTTGGGCTGGAAACACCATATATTTT,CASSRPGVWAGNTIYF
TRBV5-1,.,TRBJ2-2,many,TGCGCCAGCAGCTTGGGGACGACCACCGGGGAGCTGTTTTTT,CASSLGTTTGELFF
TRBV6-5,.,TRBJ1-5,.,TGTGCCAGCAGTTGGGACAAAGATCAGCCCCAGCATTTT,CASSWDKDQPQHF
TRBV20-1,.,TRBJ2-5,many,TGCAGTGCCCGGAGGCTATCCCAAGAGACCCAGTACTTC,CSARRLSQETQYF
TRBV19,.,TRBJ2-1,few,TGTGCCAGTGGTGGTGGTACTATGGACGATGAGCAGTTCTTC,CASGGGTMDDEQFF
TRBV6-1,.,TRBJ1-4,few,TGTGCCAGCAGTGAAGCGGGGGGGGGCTGGACTAATGAAAAACTGTTTTTT,CASSEAGGGWTNEKLFF
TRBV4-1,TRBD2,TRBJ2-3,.,TGCGCCAGCAGCCGGAGACTAGCGGGGGGTCTTAGCACAGATACGCGGTATTTT,CASSRRLAGGLSTDTRYF
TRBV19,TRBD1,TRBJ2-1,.,TGTGCCAGTAGTATTCCGGGACAGGGCGATGAGCAGTTCTTC,CASSIPGQGDEQFF
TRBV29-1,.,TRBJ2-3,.,TGCAGCTTAGTGGGGGCAGGGGGCACAGATACGCAGTATTTT,CSLVGAGGTDTQYF
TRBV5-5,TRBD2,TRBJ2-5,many,TGTGCCAGCACTAGCGGCTGGACACCTTACGGAGAGACCCAGTACTTC,CASTSGWTPYGETQYF
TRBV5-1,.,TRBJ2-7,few,TGCGCCAGCAGCCTCCTGGGGGGTATGAGCTCCTACGAGCAGTACTTC,CASSLLGGMSSYEQYF
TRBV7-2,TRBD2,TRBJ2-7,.,TGTGCCAGGAGCGGGACTAGCGGTTATCTCTTCTCCTACGAGCAGTACTTC,CARSGTSGYLFSYEQYF
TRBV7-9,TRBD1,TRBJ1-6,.,TGTGCCAGCAGCTTAGCCCACAGGGGGCGAAATTCACCCCTCCACTTT,CASSLAHRGRNSPLHF
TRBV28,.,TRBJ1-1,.,TGTGCCAGCATAGCATCAGGGGAAGCTTTCTTT,CASIASGEAFF
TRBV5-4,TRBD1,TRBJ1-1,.,TGTGCCAGCAGGCCTACAGGGGGCAGCCGCACAAACACTGAAGCTTTCTTT,CASRPTGGSRTNTEAFF
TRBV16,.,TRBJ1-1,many,TGTGCCAGCAGCCAATCAGGAGGGGGCACTGAAGCTTTCTTT,CASSQSGGGTEAFF
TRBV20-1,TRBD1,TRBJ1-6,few,TGCAGTGCCCGGGACAGGGAGGATAGTTCACCCCTCCACTTT,CSARDREDSSPLHF
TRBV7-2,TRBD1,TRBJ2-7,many,TGTGCCAGCAGCCCACGGACAGGCGACTACGAGCAGTACTTC,CASSPRTGDYEQYF
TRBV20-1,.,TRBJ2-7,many,TGCAGTGCTAGGGATTCTCCTTTAGACGAGCAGTACTTC,CSARDSPLDEQYF
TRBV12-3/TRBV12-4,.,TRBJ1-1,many,TGTGCCAGCAAGCGGCGGGACAAAGCTTTCTTT,CASKRRDKAFF
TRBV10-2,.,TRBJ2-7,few,TGCGCCAGCAGTGATGACTACGAGCAGTACTTC,CASSDDYEQYF
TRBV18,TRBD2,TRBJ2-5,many,TGTGCCAGCTCACCACCGACAGCGGGGCAAGAGACCCAGTACTTC,CASSPPTAGQETQYF
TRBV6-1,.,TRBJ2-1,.,TGTGCCAGCAGTTCCCTCGGACAGACACAATATGAGCAGTTCTTC,CASSSLGQTQYEQFF
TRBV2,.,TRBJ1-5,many,TGTGCCAGCAGGGCGAACCCCCTCAGGGGAGTCAATCAGCCCCAGCATTTT,CASRANPLRGVNQPQHF
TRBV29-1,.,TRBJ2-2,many,TGCAGCGGGACGGACACCGGGGAGCTGTTTTTT,CSGTDTGELFF
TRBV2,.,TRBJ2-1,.,TGTGCCAGCACCCCCTATTACTCCTACAATGAGCAGTTCTTC,CASTPYYSYNEQFF
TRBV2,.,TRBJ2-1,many,TGTGCCAGCAGTGATACGCGGAGCTCCTACAATGAGCAGTTCTTC,CASSDTRSSYNEQFF
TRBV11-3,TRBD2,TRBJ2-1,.,TGTGCCAGCAGCTACGGGACTAGCCTCTACAATGAGCAGTTCTTC,CASSYGTSLYNEQFF
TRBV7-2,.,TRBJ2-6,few,TGTGCCAGCAGCTTGTTTACAGTCTGGACCTCTGGGGCCAACGTCCTGACTTTC,CASSLFTVWTSGANVLTF
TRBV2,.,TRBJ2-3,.,TGTGCCAGCAGTTGGGGGTTTGACACAGATACGCAGTATTTT,CASSWGFDTDTQYF
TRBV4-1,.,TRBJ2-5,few,TGCGCCAGCAGCCAACACAGGATAAAAGAAGAGACCCAGTACTTC,CASSQHRIKEETQYF
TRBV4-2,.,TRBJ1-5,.,TGTGCCAGCAGCCAAGAACGAGCACTAAATCAGCCCCAGCATTTT,CASSQERALNQPQHF
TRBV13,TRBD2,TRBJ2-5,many,TGTGCCAGCAGCCCCGAGGGAGGGGCACTCGGGACCCAGTACTTC,CASSPEGGALGTQYF
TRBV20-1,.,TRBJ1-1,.,TGCAGTGCTTTTCCCTTAACGGCTGAAGCTTTCTTT,CSAFPLTAEAFF
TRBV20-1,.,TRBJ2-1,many,TGCAGTGCTAGAGTCGATAGGAAATCCTACAATGAGCAGTTCTTC,CSARVDRKSYNEQFF
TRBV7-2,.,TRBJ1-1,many,TGTGCCAGCAGCTTAGGTCGGACGCTGAACACTGAAGCTTTCTTT,CASSLGRTLNTEAFF
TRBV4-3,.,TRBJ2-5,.,TGCGCCAGCAGCCAGGTCAGGGGATCCCTCCAAGAGACCCAGTACTTC,CASSQVRGSLQETQYF